This TCR beta chain derives from a study of response to subunit inactivated influenza vaccine (dated by TCRdb to the late 2010s). For the wider study: To follow how T cells responded to a trivalent subunit inactivated influenza vaccine, the researchers relied on deep quantitative profiling of the T cell receptor repertoire.

The library came from RT-PCR. TCRdb records Illumina HiSeq 2500 as the sequencer. TCRdb reanalyzed the raw reads on its own, using fastp at Q25 for trimming and MiXCR for clone calling, and kept in-frame beta chains. When rows share a CDR3 protein, they turn into one entry using the most common DNA and genes. For this sample the table gives under 550,000 distinct CDR3 sequences, of which approximately 7.7% were detected only once. In total, the top ten clones hold around 13% of the sample. Paper-wide results and their limitations: According to the authors, only a limited number of new T cells may be recruited by each seasonal influenza vaccination.

Remarks on this clonotype: Its cognate antigen has yet to be identified. Nothing much larger sits one base from this clone, and base qualities are not available.

Material: PBMCs from blood, obtained less than 25 months after vaccination. The sequence derives from a man between 50 and 75 years old who received an inactivated influenza vaccine. Donor details come from another sample of the same person, matched by shared clones.

Here is the DNA: TGTGCCAGCAGTTACTCGGCGGGGAGGGGATCGAATCAGCCCCAGCATTTT. This gives the protein CASSYSAGRGSNQPQHF. This sequence uses TRBV6-2 or TRBV6-3 and TRBJ1-5; tentative D gene TRBD1, with 5 bases matching. CDR1 and CDR2 were assigned from the germline V gene as MNHEY and SVGEGT. From cysteine to phenylalanine, the CDR3 is 17 amino acids long. Only CDR3 DNA is held: 51 bases, read in frame from base 1. V is cut by 0 bases and J by 4 bases, and the space between the germline ends is 16 bases.